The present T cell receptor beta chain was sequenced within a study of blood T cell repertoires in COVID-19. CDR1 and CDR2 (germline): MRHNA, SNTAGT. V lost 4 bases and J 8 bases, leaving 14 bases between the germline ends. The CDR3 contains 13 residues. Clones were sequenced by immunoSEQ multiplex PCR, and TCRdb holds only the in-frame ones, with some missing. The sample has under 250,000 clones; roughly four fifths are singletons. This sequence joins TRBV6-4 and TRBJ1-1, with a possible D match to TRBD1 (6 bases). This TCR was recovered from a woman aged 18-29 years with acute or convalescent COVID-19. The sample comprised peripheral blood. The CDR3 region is CASSVLQGGEAFF. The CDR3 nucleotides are TGTGCCAGCAGTGTCTTACAGGGCGGCGAAGCTTTCTTT.